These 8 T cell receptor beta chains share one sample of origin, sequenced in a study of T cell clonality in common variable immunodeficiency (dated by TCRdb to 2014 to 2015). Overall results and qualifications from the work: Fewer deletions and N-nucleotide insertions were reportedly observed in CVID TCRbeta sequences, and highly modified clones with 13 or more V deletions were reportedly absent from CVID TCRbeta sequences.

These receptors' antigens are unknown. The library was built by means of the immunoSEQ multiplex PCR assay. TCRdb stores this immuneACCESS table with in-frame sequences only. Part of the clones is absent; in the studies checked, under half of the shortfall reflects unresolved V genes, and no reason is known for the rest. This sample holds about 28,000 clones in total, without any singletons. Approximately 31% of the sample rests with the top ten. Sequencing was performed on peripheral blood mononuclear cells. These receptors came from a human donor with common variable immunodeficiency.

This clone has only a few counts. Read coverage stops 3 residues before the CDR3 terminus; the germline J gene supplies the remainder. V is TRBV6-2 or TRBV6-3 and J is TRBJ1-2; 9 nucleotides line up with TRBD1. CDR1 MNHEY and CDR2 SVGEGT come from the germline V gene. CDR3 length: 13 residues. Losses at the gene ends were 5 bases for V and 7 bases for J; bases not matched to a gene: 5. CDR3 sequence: CASSTTGGGGYTF. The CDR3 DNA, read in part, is TGTGCCAGCAGTACCACAGGGGGCGGTGGC.

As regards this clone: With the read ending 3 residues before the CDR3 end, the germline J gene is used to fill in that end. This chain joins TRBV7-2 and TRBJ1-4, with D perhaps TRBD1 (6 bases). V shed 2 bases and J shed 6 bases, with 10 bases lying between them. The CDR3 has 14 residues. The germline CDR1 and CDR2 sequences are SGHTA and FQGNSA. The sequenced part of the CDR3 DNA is TGTGCCAGCAGCTTAAGGGGGAAGGATGAAAAA. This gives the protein CASSLRGKDEK. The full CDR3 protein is CASSLRGKDEKLFF.

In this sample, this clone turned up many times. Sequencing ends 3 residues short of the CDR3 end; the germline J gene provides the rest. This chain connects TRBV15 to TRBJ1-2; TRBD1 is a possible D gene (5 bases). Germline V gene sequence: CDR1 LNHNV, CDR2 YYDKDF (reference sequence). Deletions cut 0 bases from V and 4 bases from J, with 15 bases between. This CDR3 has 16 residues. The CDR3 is CATSRDGAAAPYGYTF. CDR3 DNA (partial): TGTGCCACCAGCAGAGATGGGGCCGCTGCACCCTATGGC.

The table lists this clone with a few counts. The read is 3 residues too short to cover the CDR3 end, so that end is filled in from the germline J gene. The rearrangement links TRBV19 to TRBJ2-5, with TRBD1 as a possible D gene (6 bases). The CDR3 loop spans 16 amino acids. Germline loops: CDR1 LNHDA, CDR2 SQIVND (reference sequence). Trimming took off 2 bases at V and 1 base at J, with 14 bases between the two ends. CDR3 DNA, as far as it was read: TGTGCCAGTAGTATATCTAGCCAGGGGCGCCAAGAGACC. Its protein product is CASSISSQGRQET. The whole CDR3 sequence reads CASSISSQGRQETQYF.

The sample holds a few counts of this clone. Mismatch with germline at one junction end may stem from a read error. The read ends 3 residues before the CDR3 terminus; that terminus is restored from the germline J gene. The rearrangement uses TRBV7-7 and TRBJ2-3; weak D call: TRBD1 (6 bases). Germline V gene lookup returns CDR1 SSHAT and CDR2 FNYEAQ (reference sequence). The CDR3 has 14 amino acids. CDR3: CASSFRGSTDTQYF. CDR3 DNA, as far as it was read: TGTGCTAGCAGCTTCAGGGGAAGCACAGATACG.

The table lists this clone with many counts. CDR3 in amino acids: CASSQEAGEKLFF. The CDR3 DNA, read in part, is TGCGCCAGCAGTCAGGAAGCGGGTGAAAAA. V is TRBV23-1 and J is TRBJ1-4; D is uncertain. With the read ending 3 residues before the CDR3 end, the germline J gene is used to fill in that end. TRBV23-1 is known as an ORF, though its function is uncertain. V shed 3 bases and J shed 7 bases, with 9 bases lying between them. The length of the CDR3 is 13 residues.

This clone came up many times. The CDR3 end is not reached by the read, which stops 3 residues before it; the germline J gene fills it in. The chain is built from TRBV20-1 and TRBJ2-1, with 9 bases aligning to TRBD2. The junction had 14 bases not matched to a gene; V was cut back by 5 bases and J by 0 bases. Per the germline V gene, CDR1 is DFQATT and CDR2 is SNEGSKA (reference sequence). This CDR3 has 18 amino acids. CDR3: CSAFRRRGGASSYNEQFF. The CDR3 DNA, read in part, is TGCAGTGCTTTCAGGAGGCGCGGGGGGGCTAGCTCCTACAATGAG.

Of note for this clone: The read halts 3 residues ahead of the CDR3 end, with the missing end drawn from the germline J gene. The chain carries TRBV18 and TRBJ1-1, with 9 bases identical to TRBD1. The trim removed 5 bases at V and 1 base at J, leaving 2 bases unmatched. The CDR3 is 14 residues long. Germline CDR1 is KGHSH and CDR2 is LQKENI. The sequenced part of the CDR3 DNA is TGTGCCAGCTCAGCGGACAGGGGGAACACTGAA. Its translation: CASSADRGNTE. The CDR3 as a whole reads CASSADRGNTEAFF.